The 9 T cell receptor beta chains below come from one sample, sequenced in a study of vaccination and CD4 T cells after COVID-19. Sequence data for DNA of cultured CD4+ T cells were generated by the Oncomine TCR Beta short-read assay. Using the QIAamp micro DNA kit, genomic DNA was extracted from the CD4+ T cells that had been cultured. TCRdb reprocessed the PCR reads with MiXCR, giving one entry per CDR3 protein. The sample lists about 10,000 distinct CDR3 sequences, 30% seen once, with approximately 13% in the top ten. Treatment meaning: approximately 10-day PBMC culture with coronavirus spike peptide pools or control peptides (ViraFEST assay). Collection of the unexposed donor's CD4+ T cells took place before the COVID-19 pandemic (2011-2018). The antigens of these receptors remain unknown. Input material: CD4+ T cells from blood, cultured in vitro. These receptors all stem from a human donor in good health.

This clonotype was counted between two and nine times. V is TRBV28 and J is TRBJ1-1; 10 positions agree with TRBD1. Trimming took 8 bases from V and 1 from J; bases not matched to a gene: 10. The germline V gene encodes CDR1 MDHEN and CDR2 SYDVKM. The CDR3 spans 16 residues. The CDR3 bases are TGTGCCAGCCTAGTCCCGGGACAGGGGAGGAACACTGAAGCTTTCTTT. Translating gives CASLVPGQGRNTEAFF.

This chain joins TRBV7-9 and TRBJ2-1; TRBD2 matches 14 bases. The CDR3 runs to 16 residues. The V segment lost 5 bases and the J segment 8 bases; nucleotides outside the gene matches: 8. Looked up from germline, CDR1 is SEHNR and CDR2 is FQNEAQ (reference sequence). CDR3 bases: TGTGCCAGCAGCCCCCGACTAGCGGGAGGGCCCGATGAGCAGTTCTTC. Residues: CASSPRLAGGPDEQFF.

This clonotype has a handful of counts. This rearrangement joins TRBV29-1 to TRBJ2-5, with 7 bases that match TRBD1. This CDR3 has 13 residues. CDR1 is SQVTM, CDR2 ANQGSEA, per germline. The J segment lost 4 bases and the V segment lost 5 bases, leaving 7 bases of the junction unmatched. The CDR3 region is CSVLRGQGETQYF. The CDR3 DNA reads TGCAGCGTTTTGAGGGGGCAGGGAGAGACCCAGTACTTC. Supplemented by reference TRBV29-1 and TRBJ2-5, the full variable domain reads SAVISQKPSRDICQRGTSLTIQCQVDSQVTMMFWYRQQPGQSLTLIATANQGSEATYESGFVIDKFPISRPNLTFSTLTVSNMSPEDSSIYLCSVLRGQGETQYFGPGTRLLVL.

A few counts support this clonotype. This chain connects TRBV6-2 or TRBV6-3 to TRBJ2-5; 13 bases map to TRBD2. Germline values: CDR1 MNHEY, CDR2 SVGEGT. V was clipped by 5 bases and J by 9 bases; unmatched bases: 6. The CDR3 is 14 residues long. Here the CDR3 reads CASSGTSGAGPQYF. CDR3 nucleotide sequence: TGTGCCAGCAGTGGGACTAGCGGGGCCGGGCCCCAGTACTTC.

This clonotype has just a few counts. The chain uses TRBV28 and TRBJ1-5; no definite D call. Trimming left V 7 bases short and J 2 bases short, with 12 bases between. This CDR3 has 14 residues. Germline CDR1 reads MDHEN; CDR2 reads SYDVKM. This CDR3 reads CASIKAGGNQPQHF. The CDR3 DNA follows: TGTGCCAGCATAAAGGCCGGGGGCAATCAGCCCCAGCATTTT. Variable domain in full (rest from reference TRBV28 and TRBJ1-5): DVKVTQSSRYLVKRTGEKVFLECVQDMDHENMFWYRQDPGLGLRLIYFSYDVKMKEKGDIPEGYSVSREKKERFSLILESASTNQTSMYLCASIKAGGNQPQHFGDGTRLSIL.

In this sample, this clonotype is medium-sized. The chain employs TRBV27 and TRBJ2-5; TRBD1 is a possible D gene (6 bases). V lost 3 bases to trimming and J lost 2 bases, with 19 bases between them. Looked up from germline, CDR1 is MNHEY and CDR2 is SMNVEV (reference sequence). The length of the CDR3 is 17 residues. CDR3 sequence reads: CASSFRIIGQNQETQYF. The CDR3 nucleotides read TGTGCCAGCAGTTTCCGAATTATAGGACAGAATCAAGAGACCCAGTACTTC.

CDR3 sequence (DNA): TGTGCCAGCAGTTTAGCGGGAAATAATATGAATGAGCAGTTCTTC. It encodes CASSLAGNNMNEQFF. The chain couples TRBV6-2 or TRBV6-3 to TRBJ2-1, with 8 nucleotides matching TRBD2. The CDR3 has 15 residues. Germline CDR1 MNHEY, CDR2 SVGEGT. The V and J ends lost 4 bases and 7 bases, in that order; junction bases with no gene match: 9.

The chain couples TRBV4-1 to TRBJ2-1; D may be TRBD2 (5 bases). Per the germline V gene, CDR1 is MGHRA and CDR2 is YSYEKL. CDR3 length equals 14 residues. V was pared by 2 bases and J by 5 bases, with 10 bases between. The CDR3 protein is CASSQLTSNNEQFF. In DNA, the CDR3 is TGCGCCAGCAGCCAACTCACTAGTAACAATGAGCAGTTCTTC.

CDR3 region: CASSDRARGDTQYF. The DNA for the CDR3 is TGTGCCAGCAGTGACCGGGCTCGGGGGGATACGCAGTATTTT. V and J are TRBV6-1 and TRBJ2-3, with TRBD2 as a possible D gene (6 bases). Trimming shortened V by 3 bases and J by 6 bases, and 13 bases separated the two germline ends. The CDR3 extends over 14 amino acids. CDR1 and CDR2 from the germline V gene are MNHNS and SASEGT.